These 7 T cell receptor beta chains came from one sample sequenced in a study of blood T cells in healthy people across ages. A second PCR, run for roughly 7 to 11 cycles, used a sample-barcoded 5' primer plus a J-beta primer mix. TCRdb re-derived calls from the 5' RACE reads in MiXCR, one entry per CDR3 protein. In the table there are about 700,000 distinct CDR3 sequences, approximately 31% of which are singletons. Material: blood. The receptors stem from a woman older than 75 in good health.

The chain couples TRBV6-6 to TRBJ1-5; no clear D. Trimming took off 0 bases at V and 0 bases at J, with 9 bases between the two ends. In germline, CDR1 is MNHNY, CDR2 SVGAGI (reference sequence). The CDR3 loop spans 16 amino acids. The CDR3 loop reads CASSYSPAISNQPQHF. The CDR3 coding sequence is TGTGCCAGCAGTTACTCGCCCGCTATTAGCAATCAGCCCCAGCATTTT.

This clonotype was found many times. The chain links TRBV7-2 to TRBJ2-7; 9 bases map to TRBD1. CDR1 is SGHTA, CDR2 FQGNSA, per germline. The CDR3 is made up of 15 amino acids. The J segment lost 3 bases and the V segment lost 2 bases, leaving 5 bases of the junction unmatched. This CDR3 is CASSLSGQGFYEQYF. The CDR3, as DNA: TGTGCCAGCAGCTTATCGGGACAGGGATTCTACGAGCAGTACTTC. Looking up the rest from reference TRBV7-2 and TRBJ2-7 gives the full variable domain: GAGVSQSPSNKVTEKGKDVELRCDPISGHTALYWYRQSLGQGLEFLIYFQGNSAPDKSGLPSDRFSAERTGGSVSTLTIQRTQQEDSAVYLCASSLSGQGFYEQYFGPGTRLTVT.

Points on this clonotype: A much more abundant neighbour one base away suggests this may be a read error. The gene calls are TRBV3-1 and TRBJ2-5, with a weak D call TRBD1 (5 bases). CDR1 is LGHDT, CDR2 YNNKEL, per germline (reference sequence). The CDR3 is made up of 13 amino acids. In nucleotides, the CDR3 is TGTGCCAGCAGCCAAGACGTGGGGCAGACCCCGTACTTC. Protein product: CASSQDVGQTPYF.

At least ten counts were recorded for this clonotype. The gene calls are TRBV2 and TRBJ1-2; 7 nucleotides agree with TRBD1. The CDR3 is 14 residues long. J was trimmed by 4 bases and V by 6 bases; bases with no gene match: 8. Germline V lookup: CDR1 SNHLY, CDR2 FYNNEI. CDR3 in DNA: TGTGCCAGCAGCGTGGGACAGACCTCCTATGGCTACACCTTC. Translating gives CASSVGQTSYGYTF. The full variable domain, its missing parts supplied by reference TRBV2 and TRBJ1-2, is EPEVTQTPSHQVTQMGQEVILRCVPISNHLYFYWYRQILGQKVEFLVSFYNNEISEKSEIFDDQFSVERPDGSNFTLKIRSTKLEDSAMYFCASSVGQTSYGYTFGSGTRLTVV.

The rearrangement links TRBV6-1 to TRBJ2-2, with D possibly TRBD2 on 6 matching bases. Trimming took 6 bases from V and 0 from J, leaving 8 bases between them. CDR1 and CDR2 (germline): MNHNS, SASEGT. This CDR3 is built from 14 residues. CDR3: CASRGDSNTGELFF. DNA for the CDR3: TGTGCCAGCAGGGGGGACTCGAACACCGGGGAGCTGTTTTTT.

This clonotype was seen a handful of times. An end of the junction differs from the germline gene, which may be a read error. The rearrangement joins TRBV11-2 to TRBJ2-5; 14 bases fit TRBD2. This CDR3 region has 18 residues. Germline V gene data show CDR1 as SGHAT and CDR2 as FQNNGV. CDR3 in amino acids: CASGLGTSGRNPRETQYF. The DNA for the CDR3 is TGTGCCAGCGGCTTAGGGACTAGCGGGAGAAACCCCCGGGAGACCCAGTACTTC.

In this sample, this clonotype turned up a few times. V gene TRBV20-1 combines with J gene TRBJ2-5; 7 bases fit TRBD1. The V segment lost 5 bases and the J segment 4 bases; nucleotides outside the gene matches: 25. CDR3 length equals 19 residues. In germline, CDR1 is DFQATT, CDR2 SNEGSKA (reference sequence). CDR3: CSAPLRPDRTRELGETQYF. CDR3 coding DNA: TGCAGTGCTCCTCTTCGCCCGGACAGGACGAGGGAATTGGGAGAGACCCAGTACTTC.